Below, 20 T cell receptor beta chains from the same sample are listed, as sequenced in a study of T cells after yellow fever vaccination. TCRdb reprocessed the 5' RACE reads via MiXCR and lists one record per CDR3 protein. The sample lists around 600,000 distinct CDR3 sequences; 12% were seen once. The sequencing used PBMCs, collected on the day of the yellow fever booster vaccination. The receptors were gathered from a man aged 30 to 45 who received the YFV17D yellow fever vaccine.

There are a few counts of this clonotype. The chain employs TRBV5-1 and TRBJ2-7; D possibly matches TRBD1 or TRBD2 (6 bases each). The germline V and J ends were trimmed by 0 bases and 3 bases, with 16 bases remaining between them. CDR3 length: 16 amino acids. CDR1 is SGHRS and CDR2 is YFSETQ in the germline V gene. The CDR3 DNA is TGCGCCAGCAGCTTGGGGGGAGGACAGACTTACTACGAGCAGTACTTC. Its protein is CASSLGGGQTYYEQYF.

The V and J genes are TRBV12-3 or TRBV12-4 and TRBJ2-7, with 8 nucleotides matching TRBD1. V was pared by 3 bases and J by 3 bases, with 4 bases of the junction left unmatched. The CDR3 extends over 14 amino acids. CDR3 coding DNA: TGTGCCAGCAGTTTTCGGACAGGGAGCTACGAGCAGTACTTC. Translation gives CASSFRTGSYEQYF.

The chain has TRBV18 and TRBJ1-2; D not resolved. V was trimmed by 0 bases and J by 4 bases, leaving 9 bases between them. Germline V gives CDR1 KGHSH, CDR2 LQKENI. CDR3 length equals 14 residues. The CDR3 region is CASSPPSGFYGYTF. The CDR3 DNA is TGTGCCAGCTCACCACCATCTGGGTTCTATGGCTACACCTTC.

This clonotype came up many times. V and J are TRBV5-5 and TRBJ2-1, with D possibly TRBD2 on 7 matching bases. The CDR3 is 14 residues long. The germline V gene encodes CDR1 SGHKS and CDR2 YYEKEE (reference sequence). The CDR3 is CAGGGGRSYNEQFF. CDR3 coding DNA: TGTGCAGGGGGAGGGGGTCGCTCCTACAATGAGCAGTTCTTC.

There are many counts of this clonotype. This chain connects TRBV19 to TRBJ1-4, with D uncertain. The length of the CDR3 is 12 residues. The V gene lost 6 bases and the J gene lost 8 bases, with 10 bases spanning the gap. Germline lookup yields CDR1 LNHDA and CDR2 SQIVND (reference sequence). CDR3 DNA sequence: TGTGCCAGTAGCCCCCGGGAAGAAAAACTGTTTTTT. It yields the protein CASSPREEKLFF.

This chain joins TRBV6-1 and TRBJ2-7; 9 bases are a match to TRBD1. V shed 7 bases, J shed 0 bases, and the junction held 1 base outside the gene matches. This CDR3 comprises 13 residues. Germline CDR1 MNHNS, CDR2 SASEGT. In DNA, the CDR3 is TGTGCCAGCATGGGACAGGGCTCCTACGAGCAGTACTTC. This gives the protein CASMGQGSYEQYF.

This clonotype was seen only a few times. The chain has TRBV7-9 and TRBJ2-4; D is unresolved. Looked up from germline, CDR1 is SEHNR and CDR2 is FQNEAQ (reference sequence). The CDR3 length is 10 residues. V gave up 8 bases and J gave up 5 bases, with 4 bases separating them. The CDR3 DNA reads TGTGCCAGCGGCCAAAACATTCAGTACTTC. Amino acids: CASGQNIQYF.

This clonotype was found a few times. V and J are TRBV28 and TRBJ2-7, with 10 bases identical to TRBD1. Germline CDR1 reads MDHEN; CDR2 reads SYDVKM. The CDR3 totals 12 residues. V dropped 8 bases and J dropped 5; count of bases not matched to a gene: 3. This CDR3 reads CASRTGGNEQYF. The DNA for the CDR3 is TGTGCCAGCCGGACAGGGGGTAACGAGCAGTACTTC.

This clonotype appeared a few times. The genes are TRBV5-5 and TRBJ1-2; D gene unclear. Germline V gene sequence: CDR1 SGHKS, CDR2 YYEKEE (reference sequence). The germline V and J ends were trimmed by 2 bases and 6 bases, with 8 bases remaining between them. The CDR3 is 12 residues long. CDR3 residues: CASSFGENGYTF. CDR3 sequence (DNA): TGTGCCAGCAGCTTCGGAGAGAATGGCTACACCTTC. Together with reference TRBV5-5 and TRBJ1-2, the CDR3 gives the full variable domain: DAGVTQSPTHLIKTRGQQVTLRCSPISGHKSVSWYQQVLGQGPQFIFQYYEKEERGRGNFPDRFSARQFPNYSSELNVNALLLGDSALYLCASSFGENGYTFGSGTRLTVV.

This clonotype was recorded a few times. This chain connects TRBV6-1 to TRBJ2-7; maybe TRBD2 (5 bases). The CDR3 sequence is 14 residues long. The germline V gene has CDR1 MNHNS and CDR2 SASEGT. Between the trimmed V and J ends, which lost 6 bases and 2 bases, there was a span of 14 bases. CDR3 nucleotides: TGTGCCAGCAGCCCCCGGGAATTAGCCTACGAGCAGTACTTC. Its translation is CASSPRELAYEQYF.

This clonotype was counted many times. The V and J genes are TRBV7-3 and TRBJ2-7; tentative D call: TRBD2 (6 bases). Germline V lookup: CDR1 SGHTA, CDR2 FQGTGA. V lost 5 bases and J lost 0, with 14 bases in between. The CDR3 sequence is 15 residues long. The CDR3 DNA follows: TGTGCCAGCAGCATTAGCGGTGCGAGCTCCTACGAGCAGTACTTC. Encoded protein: CASSISGASSYEQYF.

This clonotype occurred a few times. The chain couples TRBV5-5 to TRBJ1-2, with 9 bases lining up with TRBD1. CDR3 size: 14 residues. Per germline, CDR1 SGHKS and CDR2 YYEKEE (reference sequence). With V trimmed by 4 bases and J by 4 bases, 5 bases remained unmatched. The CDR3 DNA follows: TGTGCCAGCAGCCACGGGACAGGGCTCTATGGCTACACCTTC. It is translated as CASSHGTGLYGYTF.

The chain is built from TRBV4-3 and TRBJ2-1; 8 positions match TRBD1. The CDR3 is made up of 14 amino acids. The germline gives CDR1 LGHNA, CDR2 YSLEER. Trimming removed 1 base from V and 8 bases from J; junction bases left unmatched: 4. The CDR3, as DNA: TGCGCCAGCAGCCAAGGAACAGGGGGACATGAGCAGTTCTTC. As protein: CASSQGTGGHEQFF.

This CDR3 is CSAPRTSSSYEQYF. The CDR3 nucleotides read TGCAGTGCGCCCAGGACTAGCAGCTCCTACGAGCAGTACTTC. The chain uses TRBV20-1 and TRBJ2-7, with 8 bases identical to TRBD2. The CDR3 extends over 14 amino acids. Germline V gives CDR1 DFQATT, CDR2 SNEGSKA (reference sequence). V lost 6 bases and J lost 0; bases outside the gene matches: 7.

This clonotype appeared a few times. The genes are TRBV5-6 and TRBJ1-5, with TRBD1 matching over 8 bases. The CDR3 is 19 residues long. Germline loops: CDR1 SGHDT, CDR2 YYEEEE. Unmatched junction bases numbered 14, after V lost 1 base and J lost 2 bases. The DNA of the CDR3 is TGTGCCAGCAGCTTGCGTGGGACAGGTTATAGCAGGGGCAATCAGCCCCAGCATTTT. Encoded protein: CASSLRGTGYSRGNQPQHF.

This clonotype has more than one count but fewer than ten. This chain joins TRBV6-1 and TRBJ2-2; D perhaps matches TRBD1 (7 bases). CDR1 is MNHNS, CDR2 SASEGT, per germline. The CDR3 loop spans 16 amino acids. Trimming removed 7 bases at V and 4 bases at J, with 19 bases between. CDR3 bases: TGTGCCAGCATTCCCCCGGGGCAGGGGGGCACCGGGGAGCTGTTTTTT. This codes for CASIPPGQGGTGELFF.

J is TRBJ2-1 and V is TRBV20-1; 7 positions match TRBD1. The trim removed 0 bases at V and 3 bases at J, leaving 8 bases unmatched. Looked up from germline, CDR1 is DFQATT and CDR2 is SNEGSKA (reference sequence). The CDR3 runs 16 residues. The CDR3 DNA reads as TGCAGTGCTAGAGATCGTAGGGGGCGAATCTACAATGAGCAGTTCTTC. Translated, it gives CSARDRRGRIYNEQFF.

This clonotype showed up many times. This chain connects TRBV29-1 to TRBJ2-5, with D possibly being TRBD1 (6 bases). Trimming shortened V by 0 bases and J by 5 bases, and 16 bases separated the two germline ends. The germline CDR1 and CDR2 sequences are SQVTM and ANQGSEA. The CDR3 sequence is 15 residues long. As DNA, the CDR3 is TGCAGCGTTGAAGATCCCGGGACACCACTGGAGACCCAGTACTTC. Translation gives CSVEDPGTPLETQYF.

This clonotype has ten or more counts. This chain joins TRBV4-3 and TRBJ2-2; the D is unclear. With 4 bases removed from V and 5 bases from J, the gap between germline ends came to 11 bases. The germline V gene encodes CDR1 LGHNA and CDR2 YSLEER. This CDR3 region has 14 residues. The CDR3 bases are TGCGCCAGCAGCCGCCAGTCCGTAACCGGGGAGCTGTTTTTT. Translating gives CASSRQSVTGELFF.

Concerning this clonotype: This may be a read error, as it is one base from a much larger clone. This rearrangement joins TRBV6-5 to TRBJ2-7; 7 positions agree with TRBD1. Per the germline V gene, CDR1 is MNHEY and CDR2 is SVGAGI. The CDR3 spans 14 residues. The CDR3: CARSYSRGPYEQYF. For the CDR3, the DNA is TGTGCCAGAAGTTACTCAAGGGGGCCCTACGAGCAGTACTTC.